This TCR beta chain was obtained from a study of blood T cell repertoires in COVID-19. Data came from immunoSEQ multiplex PCR; TCRdb stores just in-frame clones and leaves some out. The sample yields 100,000 to 140,000 clones, approximately 88% seen once. Germline V gene sequence: CDR1 ENHRY, CDR2 SYGVKD. The CDR3 is made up of 14 amino acids. V lost 2 bases and J lost 1, with 8 bases in between. Sequenced material: peripheral blood. The sequence was obtained from a man in his forties or fifties with active or convalescent COVID-19. V gene TRBV10-3 combines with J gene TRBJ1-1; D is undetermined. DNA of the CDR3: TGTGCCATCAGTGAGCCACAGTGGAACACTGAAGCTTTCTTT. Protein: CAISEPQWNTEAFF.